The 29 T cell receptor beta chains in this list originate from one sample, sequenced in a study of blood T cell repertoires in COVID-19. Data came from immunoSEQ multiplex PCR; TCRdb stores just in-frame clones and leaves some out. The sample lists 350,000 to 400,000 clones; about 90% were seen once. The sequencing input was PBMCs or T cells enriched from blood (not recorded which). These receptors were collected from a man in his forties in a cohort exposed to, infected with or recovered from COVID-19 (not recorded which).

This chain uses TRBV5-6 with TRBJ1-1; 7 positions match TRBD1. Germline CDR1 reads SGHDT; CDR2 reads YYEEEE. V dropped 3 bases and J dropped 4; count of bases not matched to a gene: 3. CDR3 length: 13 amino acids. Written as DNA, the CDR3 is TGTGCCAGCAGCTCATACAGGGGCACTGAAGCTTTCTTT. Translation: CASSSYRGTEAFF. The full variable domain, with the rest looked up from reference TRBV5-6 and TRBJ1-1, is DAGVTQSPTHLIKTRGQQVTLRCSPKSGHDTVSWYQQALGQGPQFIFQYYEEEERQRGNFPDRFSGHQFPNYSSELNVNALLLGDSALYLCASSSYRGTEAFFGQGTRLTVV.

This chain links TRBV28 with TRBJ2-1; 10 bases align to TRBD1. V was pared by 6 bases and J by 1 base, with 6 bases of the junction left unmatched. This CDR3 comprises 16 residues. CDR1 MDHEN and CDR2 SYDVKM come from the germline V gene. CDR3 DNA: TGTGCCAGCAGACCACCGGGACAGGGGTCCTACAATGAGCAGTTCTTC. Protein product: CASRPPGQGSYNEQFF.

The CDR3 DNA sequence: TGTGCCAGCAGCATTGGACAGGGGACATACGAGCAGTACTTC. Amino acid sequence: CASSIGQGTYEQYF. The chain joins TRBV11-3 to TRBJ2-7; 9 positions match TRBD1. Germline V CDR1 and CDR2: SGHNT, YENEEA. The trim removed 5 bases at V and 4 bases at J, leaving 6 bases unmatched. The CDR3 runs to 14 residues.

The chain couples TRBV5-1 to TRBJ2-2; 13 bases line up with TRBD2. The CDR3 contains 14 residues. Losses at the gene ends were 7 bases for V and 3 bases for J; bases not matched to a gene: 0. The germline V gene encodes CDR1 SGHRS and CDR2 YFSETQ. CDR3 in amino acids: CASGLAGDTGELFF. CDR3 bases: TGCGCCAGCGGACTAGCGGGAGACACCGGGGAGCTGTTTTTT.

The chain employs TRBV18 and TRBJ2-7; 10 positions match TRBD2. With V trimmed by 5 bases and J by 0 bases, 7 bases remained unmatched. CDR1 is KGHSH and CDR2 is LQKENI in the germline V gene. The CDR3 has 16 amino acids. This CDR3 reads CASSRSSGSFSYEQYF. CDR3 nucleotides: TGTGCCAGCTCAAGATCTAGCGGGAGTTTCTCCTACGAGCAGTACTTC.

The chain uses TRBV7-3 and TRBJ2-3, with D unresolved. CDR3 length: 14 residues. Germline values: CDR1 SGHTA, CDR2 FQGTGA. V gave up 4 bases and J gave up 5 bases, with 13 bases separating them. Here the CDR3 reads CASSSGSGGDTQYF. CDR3 coding DNA: TGTGCCAGCAGCTCCGGTTCGGGTGGAGATACGCAGTATTTT.

V is TRBV24-1 and J is TRBJ2-5; the match to TRBD1 covers 8 bases. CDR3 length: 15 residues. J lost 5 bases, V lost 1 base, and 5 bases had no gene match. From germline, CDR1 is KGHDR and CDR2 SFDVKD. The CDR3 nucleotides are TGTGCCACCAGTGATTTACAGGGGGATTCTGAGACCCAGTACTTC. Its protein is CATSDLQGDSETQYF.

This chain uses TRBV11-3 with TRBJ2-1, with TRBD1 matching 9 bases. CDR1 is SGHNT, CDR2 YENEEA, per germline. Trimming at V came to 4 bases and at J to 10 bases, leaving 14 bases not matched to a gene. The CDR3 totals 16 residues. CDR3: CASSSAGTGIDQEQFF. The CDR3 region has the DNA TGTGCCAGCAGCTCCGCCGGGACAGGGATTGATCAGGAGCAGTTCTTC.

This chain links TRBV2 with TRBJ2-7; D may be TRBD2 (5 bases). The CDR3 has 14 amino acids. The germline CDR1 and CDR2 sequences are SNHLY and FYNNEI. V lost 1 base to trimming and J lost 4 bases, with 11 bases between them. In DNA, the CDR3 is TGTGCCAGCAGTGAAGTCGGGATCAGATACGAGCAGTACTTC. Amino acids: CASSEVGIRYEQYF.

This sequence joins TRBV6-1 and TRBJ2-7; D possibly corresponds to TRBD2 (6 bases). V shed 4 bases and J shed 4 bases, with 23 bases lying between them. Germline V CDR1 and CDR2: MNHNS, SASEGT. The CDR3 covers 17 residues. The CDR3 bases are TGTGCCAGCAGTGGCCTGAGTTTAGGAGGGAGACTTTACGAGCAGTACTTC. It yields the protein CASSGLSLGGRLYEQYF.

This clone has at least ten counts. The chain employs TRBV12-3 or TRBV12-4 and TRBJ2-5, with unresolved D. CDR3 size: 13 residues. V was pared by 3 bases and J by 3 bases, with 8 bases between. The CDR3 nucleotides are TGTGCCAGCAGTTTCTCCGCAGAAGAGACCCAGTACTTC. Translation gives CASSFSAEETQYF.

CDR3 protein: CASSNQAATAYEQYF. CDR3 in DNA: TGTGCCAGCAGCAACCAAGCGGCCACGGCCTACGAGCAGTACTTC. The rearrangement links TRBV11-2 to TRBJ2-7; TRBD2 might be the D (5 bases). The germline CDR1 and CDR2 sequences are SGHAT and FQNNGV. V was pared by 5 bases and J by 2 bases, with 16 bases between. This CDR3 contains 15 residues.

The rearrangement joins TRBV2 to TRBJ1-6; D perhaps matches TRBD1 (6 bases). Germline V gene sequence: CDR1 SNHLY, CDR2 FYNNEI. This CDR3 contains 13 residues. The CDR3 DNA follows: TGTGCTACCAACAGGGAGTTTGATTCACCCCTCCACTTT. It is translated as CATNREFDSPLHF.

The chain combines TRBV5-4 with TRBJ2-2; 10 bases line up with TRBD2. After removal of 3 bases from V and 4 bases from J, the junction contained 6 bases not matched to a gene. Per germline, CDR1 SGHNT and CDR2 YYREEE (reference sequence). The CDR3 spans 16 residues. The CDR3 DNA reads TGTGCCAGCAGCTCACTAGCGGGAAGGAGCACCGGGGAGCTGTTTTTT. Translated, it gives CASSSLAGRSTGELFF.

The rearrangement links TRBV6-5 to TRBJ2-7, with a tentative D call TRBD1 (7 bases). With 6 bases removed from V and 3 bases from J, the gap between germline ends came to 18 bases. The length of the CDR3 is 15 residues. The germline gives CDR1 MNHEY, CDR2 SVGAGI. The CDR3 sequence: CASSRSGGQLYEQYF. CDR3 DNA: TGTGCCAGCAGCCGTTCCGGGGGACAGCTCTACGAGCAGTACTTC.

The V and J genes are TRBV7-8 and TRBJ2-2; no clear D. From germline, CDR1 is SGHVS and CDR2 FQNEAQ. The CDR3 is made up of 15 amino acids. V lost 1 base and J 1 base, leaving 7 bases between the germline ends. The CDR3 region is CASSLDQMNTGELFF. CDR3 DNA sequence: TGTGCCAGCAGCTTAGACCAGATGAACACCGGGGAGCTGTTTTTT.

This clone was recorded only once. The chain couples TRBV11-2 to TRBJ1-1, with D uncertain. Trimming left V 0 bases short and J 5 bases short, with 7 bases between. The CDR3 consists of 13 residues. Germline CDR1 SGHAT, CDR2 FQNNGV. The CDR3 protein is CASSLERVTEAFF. The CDR3 DNA follows: TGTGCCAGCAGCTTAGAAAGAGTTACTGAAGCTTTCTTT.

The rearrangement uses TRBV6-1 and TRBJ1-5, with 9 bases matching TRBD1. The length of the CDR3 is 19 residues. Looked up from germline, CDR1 is MNHNS and CDR2 is SASEGT. Trimming took 1 base from V and 7 from J; bases not matched to a gene: 17. CDR3 coding DNA: TGTGCCAGCAGTGAAGATTTAGGGACAGGGTTTTGGGCTGGGCAGCCCCAGCATTTT. Its translation: CASSEDLGTGFWAGQPQHF.

This chain uses TRBV2 with TRBJ2-2; TRBD1 is a possible D gene (5 bases). This CDR3 is built from 14 residues. In germline, CDR1 is SNHLY, CDR2 FYNNEI. Trimming removed 2 bases from V and 4 bases from J, with 8 bases in between. In DNA, the CDR3 is TGTGCCAGCAGTGAAACCAGGGCCACCGGGGAGCTGTTTTTT. It specifies CASSETRATGELFF.

The CDR3 DNA follows: TGTGCCAGCAGCCGGGGGACAGCAGTCCAAGAGACCCAGTACTTC. Protein product: CASSRGTAVQETQYF. J is TRBJ2-5 and V is TRBV7-3; a possible D gene is TRBD1 (7 bases). Germline CDR1 reads SGHTA; CDR2 reads FQGTGA. The CDR3 extends over 15 amino acids. Trimming cost V 5 bases and J 1 base, with 14 bases left between them.

This clone has more than one count but fewer than ten. The J gene is TRBJ2-7, the V gene TRBV4-1, with 8 positions matching TRBD2. V lost 4 bases to trimming and J lost 3 bases; unmatched junction nucleotides: 8. Germline V gives CDR1 MGHRA, CDR2 YSYEKL. There are 15 residues in the CDR3. The CDR3 sequence: CASSPTSGSHYEQYF. The CDR3 coding sequence is TGCGCCAGCAGCCCAACTAGCGGCAGCCACTACGAGCAGTACTTC.

The V gene is TRBV14, the J gene TRBJ2-3; 7 bases fit TRBD1. Trimming cost V 4 bases and J 3 bases; bases outside gene matches: 10. CDR1 is SGHDN and CDR2 is FVKESK in the germline V gene. CDR3 length: 16 amino acids. In DNA, the CDR3 is TGTGCCAGCAGCCCCCGGGACAGACTGGGAACAGATACGCAGTATTTT. Its protein product is CASSPRDRLGTDTQYF. The full variable domain, in which reference TRBV14 and TRBJ2-3 provide the parts outside the CDR3, is EAGVTQFPSHSVIEKGQTVTLRCDPISGHDNLYWYRRVMGKEIKFLLHFVKESKQDESGMPNNRFLAERTGGTYSTLKVQPAELEDSGVYFCASSPRDRLGTDTQYFGPGTRLTVL.

The chain recombines TRBV3-1 (or the pseudogene TRBV3-2) with TRBJ2-2, with 12 positions matching TRBD2. Per the germline V gene, CDR1 is LGHDT and CDR2 is YNNKEL (reference sequence). J was trimmed by 3 bases and V by 1 base; bases with no gene match: 3. This CDR3 contains 17 residues. In DNA form, the CDR3 reads TGTGCCAGCAGCCAAGGACTAGCGGGAGTTTACACCGGGGAGCTGTTTTTT. The encoded protein is CASSQGLAGVYTGELFF.

The chain uses TRBV5-8 and TRBJ1-6; D possibly corresponds to TRBD1 (5 bases). CDR3 length: 16 amino acids. V shed 1 base and J shed 6 bases, with 14 bases lying between them. The germline gives CDR1 SGHTS, CDR2 YDEGEE. The CDR3 spells CASSLQGNDFNSPLHF. CDR3 nucleotide sequence: TGTGCCAGCAGCTTGCAGGGAAACGATTTTAATTCACCCCTCCACTTT.

V is TRBV3-1 (or the pseudogene TRBV3-2) and J is TRBJ1-5; D uncertain. CDR1 LGHDT and CDR2 YNNKEL come from the germline V gene (reference sequence). The V and J ends lost 1 base and 2 bases respectively, with 9 bases between them. The CDR3 totals 15 residues. The CDR3 region is CASSQGGLGNQPQHF. The CDR3 DNA reads as TGTGCCAGCAGCCAAGGAGGGTTGGGCAATCAGCCCCAGCATTTT.

This chain uses TRBV29-1 with TRBJ1-1; D may be TRBD1 (5 bases). V lost 7 bases, J lost 7 bases, and 16 bases lay in between. The germline V gene encodes CDR1 SQVTM and CDR2 ANQGSEA. The CDR3 extends over 12 amino acids. The CDR3 nucleotides are TGCAGCGCTACTGGAAGGGGCTTTGAAGCTTTCTTT. The encoded protein is CSATGRGFEAFF.

This clone turned up a few times. This chain uses TRBV28 with TRBJ1-5; 8 nucleotides align to TRBD1. Looked up from germline, CDR1 is MDHEN and CDR2 is SYDVKM. The CDR3 consists of 15 residues. Losses at the gene ends were 1 base for V and 4 bases for J; bases not matched to a gene: 3. The CDR3 is CASSLSGTGNQPQHF. CDR3 coding DNA: TGTGCCAGCAGTTTATCGGGGACAGGTAATCAGCCCCAGCATTTT.

The chain is built from TRBV29-1 and TRBJ1-1, with D tentatively TRBD1 (6 bases). Germline lookup yields CDR1 SQVTM and CDR2 ANQGSEA. This CDR3 contains 15 residues. With 7 bases removed from V and 0 bases from J, the gap between germline ends came to 18 bases. The CDR3, as DNA: TGCAGCGCCAACAGGGAAACCAGCATGAACACTGAAGCTTTCTTT. Translation gives CSANRETSMNTEAFF.

The rearrangement links TRBV28 to TRBJ1-2; the match to TRBD1 covers 11 bases. V dropped 5 bases and J dropped 4; count of bases not matched to a gene: 9. Germline loops: CDR1 MDHEN, CDR2 SYDVKM. The CDR3 is made up of 16 amino acids. The CDR3 loop reads CASSLTRTGGSYGYTF. The DNA of the CDR3 is TGTGCCAGCAGTCTTACACGGACAGGGGGCAGCTATGGCTACACCTTC.